This is a list of T cell receptor beta chains from one sample in a study of cytomegalovirus exposure and HLA in healthy donors. Sequencing was performed with immunoSEQ multiplex PCR; in TCRdb, only in-frame clones are kept and a portion is missing. The profile shows about 110,000 clones, 74% of them singletons. Sequencing was carried out using PBMCs. The receptors were sampled from a woman between 40 and 50 years old in good health and CMV-seropositive. Each CDR3 is given with its conserved first and last residue. D genes are given only for firm matches. For some rows the clone size is stated as once, few or many, or as a class when expanded; others skip it.

J gene | V gene | D gene | clone size | CDR3 protein | CDR3 DNA
TRBJ1-2 | TRBV4-2 | TRBD1 | - | CASSQDRRDRGYGYTF | TGTGCCAGCAGCCAAGATCGGAGGGACAGGGGATATGGCTACACCTTC
TRBJ1-1 | TRBV7-2 | - | - | CASSYGGAMNTEAFF | TGTGCCAGCAGCTATGGCGGGGCTATGAACACTGAAGCTTTCTTT
TRBJ2-5 | TRBV19 | - | - | CASSISAGQETQYF | TGTGCCAGTAGTATATCGGCGGGACAAGAGACCCAGTACTTC
TRBJ1-6 | TRBV10-3 | - | few | CAISGSGLTNSPLHF | TGTGCCATCAGTGGATCAGGGTTGACTAATTCACCCCTCCACTTT
TRBJ2-5 | TRBV7-2 | - | few | CASSLRVGETQYF | TGTGCCAGCAGCTTACGGGTCGGGGAGACCCAGTACTTC
TRBJ2-6 | TRBV9 | TRBD1 | - | CASSPLGTGGDGANVLTF | TGTGCCAGCAGCCCCCTAGGAACAGGGGGCGATGGGGCCAACGTCCTGACTTTC
TRBJ1-2 | TRBV18 | - | - | CASSPELTQGYGYTF | TGTGCCAGCTCACCAGAATTAACTCAGGGGTATGGCTACACCTTC
TRBJ2-7 | TRBV30 | - | - | CAWKPNSLASDYEQYF | TGTGCCTGGAAACCCAATTCACTAGCTAGCGACTACGAGCAGTACTTC
TRBJ1-2 | TRBV4-3 | - | - | CASSPSLQGGYGYTF | TGCGCCAGCAGCCCGAGTCTACAGGGCGGCTATGGCTACACCTTC
TRBJ2-2 | TRBV5-4 | - | - | CASTPGWGGGRTGELFF | TGTGCCAGCACCCCTGGCTGGGGGGGCGGAAGAACCGGGGAGCTGTTTTTT
TRBJ1-6 | TRBV27 | TRBD1 | - | CASRGTGWDSPLHF | TGTGCCAGCAGGGGGACAGGTTGGGATTCACCCCTCCACTTT
TRBJ2-5 | TRBV14 | TRBD1 | - | CASSRDRGSTETQYF | TGTGCCAGCAGTAGAGACAGGGGAAGCACGGAGACCCAGTACTTC
TRBJ1-6 | TRBV30 | - | - | CAWGAAGRSPLHF | TGTGCCTGGGGGGCCGCGGGAAGGTCACCCCTCCACTTT
TRBJ2-7 | TRBV9 | TRBD2 | few | CASSVGGGVYEQYF | TGTGCCAGCAGCGTAGGCGGGGGGGTCTACGAGCAGTACTTC
TRBJ2-5 | TRBV2 | TRBD1 | - | CASRTGGETQYF | TGTGCCAGCAGGACAGGGGGAGAGACCCAGTACTTC
TRBJ2-3 | TRBV30 | TRBD2 | once | CAWSVSGGGPDTQYF | TGTGCCTGGAGTGTTAGCGGGGGGGGGCCAGATACGCAGTATTTT
TRBJ1-1 | TRBV29-1 | - | once | CSARGQANTEAFF | TGCAGCGCCCGAGGGCAGGCGAACACTGAAGCTTTCTTT
TRBJ1-1 | TRBV6-6 | - | - | CASAGPTNTEAFF | TGTGCCAGCGCGGGACCGACGAACACTGAAGCTTTCTTT
TRBJ2-5 | TRBV6-1 | - | - | CASSEPGRVQETQYF | TGTGCCAGCAGTGAACCGGGCAGGGTCCAAGAGACCCAGTACTTC
TRBJ2-3 | TRBV6-5 | TRBD2 | - | CASTGTSGRREYF | TGTGCCAGCACCGGGACTAGCGGGAGGCGAGAGTATTTT
TRBJ1-1 | TRBV5-1 | - | - | CASSVGRVAEAFF | TGCGCCAGCAGCGTGGGGCGGGTGGCTGAAGCTTTCTTT
TRBJ1-6 | TRBV6-5 | - | - | CASSYDGQGGAPLHF | TGTGCCAGCAGTTACGACGGGCAGGGTGGAGCACCCCTCCACTTT
TRBJ1-5 | TRBV30 | TRBD1 | - | CAWSGQGIQPQHF | TGTGCCTGGAGTGGACAGGGGATTCAGCCCCAGCATTTT
TRBJ1-2 | TRBV30 | TRBD1 | - | CAWSLGQPASYGYTF | TGTGCCTGGAGTCTGGGACAGCCTGCAAGCTATGGCTACACCTTC
TRBJ1-4 | TRBV9 | TRBD1 | - | CASSRTGGGEKLFF | TGTGCCAGCAGTCGGACAGGGGGAGGTGAAAAACTGTTTTTT
TRBJ2-5 | TRBV6-5 | - | - | CASSYSRVETQYF | TGTGCCAGCAGTTACTCCAGGGTAGAGACCCAGTACTTC
TRBJ2-5 | TRBV5-1 | TRBD1 | - | CASRKSGTGTETQYF | TGCGCCAGCAGGAAATCCGGGACAGGGACGGAGACCCAGTACTTC
TRBJ2-7 | TRBV5-1 | - | - | CASSRDNSYEQYF | TGCGCCAGCAGTCGGGACAACTCCTACGAGCAGTACTTC
TRBJ1-1 | TRBV6-5 | TRBD1 | - | CASSSQGAVTEAFF | TGTGCCAGCAGTTCCCAGGGGGCTGTCACTGAAGCTTTCTTT
TRBJ1-6 | TRBV2 | - | - | CASSDLSPSPLHF | TGTGCCAGCAGTGACTTGTCTCCTTCACCCCTCCACTTT
TRBJ2-1 | TRBV14 | - | - | CASSHLTGSSYNEQFF | TGTGCCAGCAGCCATCTGACGGGGAGCTCCTACAATGAGCAGTTCTTC
TRBJ2-3 | TRBV7-2 | - | - | CASSTRQAISTDTQYF | TGTGCCAGCAGCACCAGACAAGCAATTAGCACAGATACGCAGTATTTT
TRBJ1-3 | TRBV7-9 | - | - | CASTTLGTQGNTIYF | TGTGCCAGCACCACCCTCGGGACACAAGGAAACACCATATATTTT
TRBJ2-7 | TRBV13 | - | once | CASLMRGFYEQYF | TGTGCCAGCTTGATGCGGGGCTTCTACGAGCAGTACTTC
TRBJ2-5 | TRBV18 | - | - | CASSPTREETQYF | TGTGCCAGCTCCCCGACTCGGGAGGAGACCCAGTACTTC
TRBJ2-1 | TRBV2 | TRBD1 | - | CASSLTGLSYNEQFF | TGTGCCAGCAGCTTGACAGGGCTCTCCTACAATGAGCAGTTCTTC
TRBJ2-3 | TRBV5-1 | TRBD2 | few | CASSFSGGQSDTQYF | TGCGCCAGCAGCTTTAGCGGGGGCCAATCAGATACGCAGTATTTT
TRBJ2-3 | TRBV7-2 | - | - | CASSFQRTSTDTQYF | TGTGCCAGCAGCTTCCAGCGCACTAGCACAGATACGCAGTATTTT
TRBJ2-1 | TRBV7-3 | TRBD2 | - | CASSLTKGLADNEQFF | TGTGCCAGCAGCTTAACAAAAGGACTAGCGGATAATGAGCAGTTCTTC
TRBJ1-4 | TRBV4-3 | TRBD1 | - | CASSQIRQGPVNEKLFF | TGCGCCAGCAGCCAGATTAGACAGGGTCCCGTTAATGAAAAACTGTTTTTT
TRBJ2-6 | TRBV5-8 | TRBD1 | - | CASSLVGQVLLSGANVLTF | TGTGCCAGCAGCTTGGTCGGACAGGTCCTACTCTCTGGGGCCAACGTCCTGACTTTC
TRBJ1-3 | TRBV6-5 | - | once | CASSYSGGRDTIYF | TGTGCCAGCAGTTACAGCGGGGGGCGAGACACCATATATTTT
TRBJ2-7 | TRBV6-6 | - | - | CASSYQGHLYEQYF | TGTGCCAGCAGTTACCAGGGTCACCTTTACGAGCAGTACTTC
TRBJ2-1 | TRBV7-9 | - | few | CASSLQGGPHNEQFF | TGTGCCAGCAGCTTACAGGGTGGCCCGCACAATGAGCAGTTCTTC
TRBJ2-1 | TRBV27 | - | - | CASSLRRAPTNIDEQFF | TGTGCCAGCAGTTTAAGGCGGGCACCTACAAATATCGATGAGCAGTTCTTC
TRBJ2-3 | TRBV19 | - | - | CASSVRVWTDTQYF | TGTGCCAGTAGTGTCAGGGTTTGGACAGATACGCAGTATTTT
TRBJ1-2 | TRBV6-5 | - | once | CASSYRLGDYGYTF | TGTGCCAGCAGTTACAGACTTGGAGACTATGGCTACACCTTC
TRBJ2-6 | TRBV5-6 | - | - | CASSLVAITSGANVLTF | TGTGCCAGCAGCTTGGTAGCTATTACCTCTGGGGCCAACGTCCTGACTTTC
TRBJ1-1 | TRBV27 | - | - | CASSLSAGDTEAFF | TGTGCCAGCAGTTTATCCGCCGGGGACACTGAAGCTTTCTTT
TRBJ2-7 | TRBV6-1 | - | - | CASSEGRGSLTYEQYF | TGTGCCAGCAGTGAGGGTAGGGGCAGCCTAACCTACGAGCAGTACTTC
TRBJ2-5 | TRBV6-1 | TRBD2 | - | CASTLGLAETQYF | TGTGCCAGCACCTTAGGACTAGCGGAGACCCAGTACTTC
TRBJ1-3 | TRBV9 | TRBD1 | - | CASSVADRDKMNTIYF | TGTGCCAGCAGCGTAGCGGACAGGGACAAGATGAACACCATATATTTT
TRBJ1-1 | TRBV11-3 | - | - | CASSPGGETEAFF | TGTGCCAGCAGCCCGGGGGGGGAAACTGAAGCTTTCTTT
TRBJ1-6 | TRBV28 | TRBD1 | - | CASTGTGASPLHF | TGTGCCAGCACAGGGACAGGGGCTTCACCCCTCCACTTT
TRBJ2-5 | TRBV2 | TRBD2 | - | CASKWLSGGETQYF | TGTGCCAGCAAGTGGCTTAGCGGGGGGGAGACCCAGTACTTC
TRBJ1-5 | TRBV2 | - | - | CASSDELRQPQHF | TGTGCCAGCAGTGACGAGTTGCGTCAGCCCCAGCATTTT
TRBJ2-3 | TRBV5-1 | - | - | CASSLNSGTSDTQYF | TGCGCCAGCAGCTTGAATTCGGGTACCTCAGATACGCAGTATTTT
TRBJ1-1 | TRBV25-1 | - | - | CASIGQTNTEAFF | TGTGCCAGCATCGGACAGACGAACACTGAAGCTTTCTTT
TRBJ2-1 | TRBV29-1 | TRBD1 | - | CSGYRDRVDNEQFF | TGCAGCGGGTACCGGGACAGGGTCGACAATGAGCAGTTCTTC
TRBJ1-5 | TRBV6-1 | - | - | CASSALLGQGSQPQHF | TGTGCCAGCAGTGCCCTCCTGGGTCAGGGGTCACAGCCCCAGCATTTT